The sequence of this T cell receptor beta chain was determined in a study of blood T cells in healthy people across ages. Germline assignment: CDR1 SGHTA and CDR2 FQGTGA. The junction had 11 bases not matched to a gene; V was cut back by 5 bases and J by 7 bases. The CDR3 length is 15 residues. Study results and limitations: It was not possible, with unsorted PBMCs, to conclusively compare naive and antigen-experienced cells. Higher diversity and more naive CD4+ cells were features of long-lived donors, compared to aged donors.

This clonotype was seen more than once but under ten times. Its target is not known. In terms of origin and age, donors were healthy Caucasian individuals from Russia aged 6 to 90. A J-beta primer mix and a sample-barcoded 5' primer were used in a second PCR of about 7 to 12 cycles. In TCRdb, the 5' RACE reads were re-called with MiXCR into one record per CDR3 protein. The table includes 650,000 to 1,000,000 distinct CDR3 sequences, around 34% detected once. The sample comprised blood. The clonotype comes from a young man in good health. The gene calls are TRBV7-3 and TRBJ1-5, with 7 bases lining up with TRBD1. The CDR3 spells CASSPPDRVGQPQHF. The CDR3 DNA reads as TGTGCCAGCAGCCCCCCCGACAGGGTCGGGCAGCCCCAGCATTTT.